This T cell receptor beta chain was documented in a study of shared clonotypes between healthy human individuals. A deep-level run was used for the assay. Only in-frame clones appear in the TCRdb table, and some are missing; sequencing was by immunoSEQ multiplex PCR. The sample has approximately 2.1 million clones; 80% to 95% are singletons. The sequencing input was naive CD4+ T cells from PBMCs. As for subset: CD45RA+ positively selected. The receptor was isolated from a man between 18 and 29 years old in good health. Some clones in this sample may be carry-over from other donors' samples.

The CDR3 loop is CASSYGGSASNQPQHF. For the CDR3, the DNA is TGTGCCAGCAGTTACGGAGGCAGCGCTAGCAATCAGCCCCAGCATTTT. The rearrangement uses TRBV6-6 and TRBJ1-5, with no clear D. The germline gives CDR1 MNHNY, CDR2 SVGAGI (reference sequence). The CDR3 extends over 16 amino acids. V lost 2 bases to trimming and J lost 0 bases, with 11 bases between them.